The 9 T cell receptor beta chains below all came from one sample that was sequenced in a study of T-cell reconstitution after alpha-beta-depleted transplantation in children. TCRbeta library preparation incorporated unique molecular identifiers. TCRdb fed the PCR reads into MiXCR, producing one record per CDR3 protein. In the table there are 700,000 to 950,000 distinct CDR3 sequences, about 15% of which are singletons. This material consisted of PBMCs, mostly from graft donor cells, taken 360 days after TCRalphabeta/CD19-depleted stem cell transplant. These receptors came from a male patient under 18 who had a stem cell transplant for acute lymphoblastic leukemia, so the T cells may come from the graft donor.

This clonotype occurred many times. The J gene is TRBJ1-5, the V gene TRBV25-1; the D is unclear. V lost 1 base and J lost 4, with 20 bases in between. The CDR3 has 18 residues. The germline gives CDR1 MGHDK, CDR2 SYGVNS. CDR3 nucleotide sequence: TGTGCCAGCAGTGAATGTATTTGGTCGGCAGCTAGGAATCAGCCCCAGCATTTT. Its protein product is CASSECIWSAARNQPQHF.

The table lists this clonotype with many counts. The chain joins TRBV7-9 to TRBJ2-7; 7 bases fit TRBD1. CDR1 is SEHNR, CDR2 FQNEAQ, per germline (reference sequence). The junction had 3 bases not matched to a gene; V was cut back by 4 bases and J by 3 bases. The CDR3 consists of 13 residues. CDR3 residues: CASSWDSLYEQYF. As DNA, the CDR3 is TGTGCCAGCAGCTGGGACAGTCTCTACGAGCAGTACTTC.

V is TRBV7-3 and J is TRBJ2-1; 8 bases are shared with TRBD2. The germline CDR1 and CDR2 sequences are SGHTA and FQGTGA. V dropped 0 bases and J dropped 8; count of bases not matched to a gene: 12. The CDR3 consists of 17 residues. DNA of the CDR3: TGTGCCAGCAGCTTAACCGGTGGAAGCGGGAGTTTAGATGAGCAGTTCTTC. Protein sequence: CASSLTGGSGSLDEQFF.

CDR3 sequence: CATSRDHQYRGPSGNTIYF. The DNA of the CDR3 is TGTGCCACCAGCAGAGATCATCAATATAGGGGACCGTCTGGAAACACCATATATTTT. The rearrangement joins TRBV15 to TRBJ1-3; tentatively, D is TRBD1 (5 bases). Germline loops: CDR1 LNHNV, CDR2 YYDKDF (reference sequence). V was trimmed by 0 bases and J by 1 base, leaving 19 bases between them. The CDR3 is 19 residues long. Filled out from reference TRBV15 and TRBJ1-3, the complete variable domain reads DAMVIQNPRYQVTQFGKPVTLSCSQTLNHNVMYWYQQKSSQAPKLLFHYYDKDFNNEADTPDNFQSRRPNTSFCFLDIRSPGLGDTAMYLCATSRDHQYRGPSGNTIYFGEGSWLTVV.

J is TRBJ2-1 and V is TRBV5-1; 11 bases map to TRBD2. The germline CDR1 and CDR2 sequences are SGHRS and YFSETQ. The CDR3 totals 20 residues. Trimming took 2 bases from V and 8 from J; bases not matched to a gene: 21. The CDR3 sequence is CASSFATGYGTSGSIYEQFF. The DNA for the CDR3 is TGCGCCAGCAGCTTCGCGACAGGCTACGGAACTAGCGGGAGTATCTATGAGCAGTTCTTC.

The sample holds a few counts of this clonotype. The rearrangement links TRBV7-9 to TRBJ1-1; D is unresolved. Between the trimmed V and J ends, which lost 8 bases and 2 bases, there was a span of 9 bases. Germline CDR1 is SEHNR and CDR2 is FQNEAQ (reference sequence). The CDR3 length is 12 residues. CDR3 sequence: CASRAANTEAFF. The CDR3 region has the DNA TGTGCCAGCCGGGCGGCAAACACTGAAGCTTTCTTT. The full variable domain, in which reference TRBV7-9 and TRBJ1-1 provide the parts outside the CDR3, is DTGVSQNPRHKITKRGQNVTFRCDPISEHNRLYWYRQTLGQGPEFLTYFQNEAQLEKSRLLSDRFSAERPKGSFSTLEIQRTEQGDSAMYLCASRAANTEAFFGQGTRLTVV.

J is TRBJ1-2 and V is TRBV4-1; D is uncertain. V was trimmed by 4 bases and J by 6 bases, leaving 15 bases between them. Germline V gives CDR1 MGHRA, CDR2 YSYEKL. The CDR3 covers 14 residues. The CDR3 bases are TGCGCCAGCAGCCGGATAGCCCTCGGGAATGGCTACACCTTC. This encodes CASSRIALGNGYTF.

This clonotype has only a few counts. The chain uses TRBV11-2 and TRBJ1-4; the match to TRBD1 covers 9 bases. The CDR3 is 18 residues long. Germline assignment: CDR1 SGHAT and CDR2 FQNNGV. Trimming at V came to 5 bases and at J to 6 bases, leaving 16 bases not matched to a gene. CDR3 DNA: TGTGCCAGCAGCCACCCGGGACAGGGCACCCCACTTGATGAAAAACTGTTTTTT. Translation: CASSHPGQGTPLDEKLFF.

This clonotype came up many times. The rearrangement uses TRBV10-2 and TRBJ2-2; 10 bases match TRBD1. The CDR3 extends over 14 amino acids. CDR1 WSHSY and CDR2 SAAADI come from the germline V gene. V trimming: 8 bases; J trimming: 5 bases; junction bases outside the gene matches: 5. Written as DNA, the CDR3 is TGCGCCAGCTCCCGGGACAGGGGTACCGGGGAGCTGTTTTTT. Protein product: CASSRDRGTGELFF.